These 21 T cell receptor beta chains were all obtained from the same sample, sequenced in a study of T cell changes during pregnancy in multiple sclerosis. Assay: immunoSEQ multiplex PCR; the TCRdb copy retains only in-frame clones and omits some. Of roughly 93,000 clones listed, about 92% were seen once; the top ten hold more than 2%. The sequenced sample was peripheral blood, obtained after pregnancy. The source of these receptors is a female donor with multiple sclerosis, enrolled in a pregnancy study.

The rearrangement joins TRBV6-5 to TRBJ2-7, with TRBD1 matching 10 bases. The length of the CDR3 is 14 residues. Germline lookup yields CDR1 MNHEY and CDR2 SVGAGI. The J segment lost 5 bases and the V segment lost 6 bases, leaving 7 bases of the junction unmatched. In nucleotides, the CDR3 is TGTGCCAGCAGCTCCGGACAGGGGGTCCACGAGCAGTACTTC. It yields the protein CASSSGQGVHEQYF.

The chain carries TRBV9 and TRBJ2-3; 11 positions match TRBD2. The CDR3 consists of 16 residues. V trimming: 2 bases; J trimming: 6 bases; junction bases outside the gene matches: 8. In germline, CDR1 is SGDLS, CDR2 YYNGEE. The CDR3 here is CASSVESSGRSDTQYF. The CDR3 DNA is TGTGCCAGCAGCGTCGAGTCTAGCGGGAGGTCGGATACGCAGTATTTT.

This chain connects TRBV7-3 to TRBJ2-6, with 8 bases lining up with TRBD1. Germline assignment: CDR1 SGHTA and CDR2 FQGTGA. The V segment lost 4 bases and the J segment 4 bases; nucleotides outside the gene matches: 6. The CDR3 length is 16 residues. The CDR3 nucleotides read TGTGCCAGCAGCTCTCTACAGGGGGTAGGGGCCAACGTCCTGACTTTC. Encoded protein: CASSSLQGVGANVLTF.

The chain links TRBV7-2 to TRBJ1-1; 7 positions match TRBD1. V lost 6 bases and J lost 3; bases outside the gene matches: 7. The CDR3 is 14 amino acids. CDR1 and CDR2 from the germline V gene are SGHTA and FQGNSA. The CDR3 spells CASRVRDSHTEAFF. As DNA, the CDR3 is TGTGCCAGCAGGGTCCGGGACAGCCACACTGAAGCTTTCTTT.

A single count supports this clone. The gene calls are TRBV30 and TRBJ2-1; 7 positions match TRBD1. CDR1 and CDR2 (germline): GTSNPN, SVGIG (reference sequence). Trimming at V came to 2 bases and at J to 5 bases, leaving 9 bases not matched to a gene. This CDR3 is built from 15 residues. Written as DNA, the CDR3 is TGTGCCTGGAGTTCTCTGGGACAGTCCGACAATGAGCAGTTCTTC. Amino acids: CAWSSLGQSDNEQFF. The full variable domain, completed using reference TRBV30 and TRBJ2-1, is SQTIHQWPATLVQPVGSPLSLECTVEGTSNPNLYWYRQAAGRGLQLLFYSVGIGQISSEVPQNLSASRPQDRQFILSSKKLLLSDSGFYLCAWSSLGQSDNEQFFGPGTRLTVL.

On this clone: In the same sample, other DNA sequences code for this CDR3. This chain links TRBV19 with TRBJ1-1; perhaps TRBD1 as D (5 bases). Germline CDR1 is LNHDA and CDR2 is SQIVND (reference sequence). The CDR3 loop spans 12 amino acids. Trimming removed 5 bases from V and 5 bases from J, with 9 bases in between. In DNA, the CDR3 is TGTGCCAGTAGTGTAAGGGGAACTGAAGCTTTCTTT. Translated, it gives CASSVRGTEAFF. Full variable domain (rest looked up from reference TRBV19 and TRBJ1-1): DGGITQSPKYLFRKEGQNVTLSCEQNLNHDAMYWYRQDPGQGLRLIYYSQIVNDFQKGDIAEGYSVSREKKESFPLTVTSAQKNPTAFYLCASSVRGTEAFFGQGTRLTVV.

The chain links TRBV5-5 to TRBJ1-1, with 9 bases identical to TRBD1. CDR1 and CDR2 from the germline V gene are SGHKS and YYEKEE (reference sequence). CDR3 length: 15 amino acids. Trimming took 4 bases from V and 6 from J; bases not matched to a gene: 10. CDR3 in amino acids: CASSDSGTGWAEAFF. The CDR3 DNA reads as TGTGCCAGCAGCGATTCCGGGACAGGGTGGGCTGAAGCTTTCTTT. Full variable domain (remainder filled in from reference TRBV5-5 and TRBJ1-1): DAGVTQSPTHLIKTRGQQVTLRCSPISGHKSVSWYQQVLGQGPQFIFQYYEKEERGRGNFPDRFSARQFPNYSSELNVNALLLGDSALYLCASSDSGTGWAEAFFGQGTRLTVV.

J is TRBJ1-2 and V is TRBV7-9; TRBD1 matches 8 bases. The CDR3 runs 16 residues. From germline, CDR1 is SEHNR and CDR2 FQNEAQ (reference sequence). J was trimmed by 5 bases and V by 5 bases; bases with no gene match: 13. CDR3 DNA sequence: TGTGCCAGCAGCAGAGGGACAGGCTCAATTCTGTATGGCTACACCTTC. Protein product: CASSRGTGSILYGYTF.

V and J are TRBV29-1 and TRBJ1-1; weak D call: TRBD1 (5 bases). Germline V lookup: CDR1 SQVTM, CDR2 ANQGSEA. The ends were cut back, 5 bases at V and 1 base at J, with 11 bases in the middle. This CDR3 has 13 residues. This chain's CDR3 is CSVLRQTNTEAFF. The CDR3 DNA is TGCAGCGTTCTCCGACAGACGAACACTGAAGCTTTCTTT.

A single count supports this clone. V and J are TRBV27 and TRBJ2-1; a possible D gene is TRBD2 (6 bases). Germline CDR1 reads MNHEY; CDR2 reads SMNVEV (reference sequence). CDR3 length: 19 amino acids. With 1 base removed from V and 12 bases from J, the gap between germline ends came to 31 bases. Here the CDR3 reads CASSLFGGTPFSQLKGQFF. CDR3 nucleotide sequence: TGTGCCAGCAGTTTATTTGGGGGGACTCCGTTTTCCCAATTGAAGGGGCAGTTCTTC.

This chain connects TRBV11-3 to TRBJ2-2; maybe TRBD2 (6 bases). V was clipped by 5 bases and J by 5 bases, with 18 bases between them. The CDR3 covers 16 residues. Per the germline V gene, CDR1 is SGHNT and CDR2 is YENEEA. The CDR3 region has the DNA TGTGCCAGCAGCCCGCGGACAAGCGCGGGGACCGGGGAGCTGTTTTTT. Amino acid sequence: CASSPRTSAGTGELFF.

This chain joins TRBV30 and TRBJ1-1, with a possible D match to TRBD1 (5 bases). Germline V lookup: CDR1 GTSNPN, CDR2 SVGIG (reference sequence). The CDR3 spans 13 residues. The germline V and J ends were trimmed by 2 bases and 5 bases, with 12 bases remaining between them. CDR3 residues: CAWSRQPRTEAFF. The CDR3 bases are TGTGCCTGGAGTCGACAGCCGAGGACTGAAGCTTTCTTT.

In DNA, the CDR3 is TGTGCCAGCAGTTTATCGCGTCCCGACTCCACCACTGAAGCTTTCTTT. This codes for CASSLSRPDSTTEAFF. The rearrangement joins TRBV27 to TRBJ1-1; D is unclear. The CDR3 covers 16 residues. CDR1 and CDR2 from the germline V gene are MNHEY and SMNVEV (reference sequence). Between the trimmed V and J ends, which lost 0 bases and 4 bases, there was a span of 15 bases.

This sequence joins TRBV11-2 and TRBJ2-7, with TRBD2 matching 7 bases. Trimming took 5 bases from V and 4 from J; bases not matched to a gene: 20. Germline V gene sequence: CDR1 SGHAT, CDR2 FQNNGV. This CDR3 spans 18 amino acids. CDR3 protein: CASSQARSEASGPYEQYF. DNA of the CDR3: TGTGCCAGCAGCCAAGCCCGCTCCGAGGCTAGCGGACCATACGAGCAGTACTTC. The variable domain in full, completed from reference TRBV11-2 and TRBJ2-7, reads EAGVAQSPRYKIIEKRQSVAFWCNPISGHATLYWYQQILGQGPKLLIQFQNNGVVDDSQLPKDRFSAERLKGVDSTLKIQPAKLEDSAVYLCASSQARSEASGPYEQYFGPGTRLTVT.

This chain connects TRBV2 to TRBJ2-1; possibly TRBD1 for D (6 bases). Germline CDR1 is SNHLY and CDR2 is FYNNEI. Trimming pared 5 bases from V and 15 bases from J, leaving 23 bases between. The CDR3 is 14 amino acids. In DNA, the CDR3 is TGTGCCAGCAGTAAAGACAGGAGTATTGTAAGGCCGTTCTTC. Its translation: CASSKDRSIVRPFF.

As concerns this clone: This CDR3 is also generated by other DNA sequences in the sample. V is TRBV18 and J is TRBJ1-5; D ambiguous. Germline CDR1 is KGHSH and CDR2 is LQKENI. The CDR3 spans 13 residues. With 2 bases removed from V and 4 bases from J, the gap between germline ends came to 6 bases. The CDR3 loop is CASSPGENQPQHF. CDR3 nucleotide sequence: TGTGCCAGCTCACCAGGAGAGAATCAGCCCCAGCATTTT.

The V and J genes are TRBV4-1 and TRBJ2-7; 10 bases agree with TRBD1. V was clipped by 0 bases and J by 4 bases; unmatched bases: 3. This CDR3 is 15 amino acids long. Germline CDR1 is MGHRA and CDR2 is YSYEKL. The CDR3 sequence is CASSQERDRGYEQYF. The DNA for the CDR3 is TGCGCCAGCAGCCAAGAAAGGGACAGGGGTTACGAGCAGTACTTC.

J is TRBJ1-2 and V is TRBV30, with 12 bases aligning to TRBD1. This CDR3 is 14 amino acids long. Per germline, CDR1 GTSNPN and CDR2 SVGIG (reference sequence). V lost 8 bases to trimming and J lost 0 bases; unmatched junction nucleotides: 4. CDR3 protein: CAGTGGRSNYGYTF. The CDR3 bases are TGTGCCGGGACAGGGGGCCGCTCTAACTATGGCTACACCTTC.

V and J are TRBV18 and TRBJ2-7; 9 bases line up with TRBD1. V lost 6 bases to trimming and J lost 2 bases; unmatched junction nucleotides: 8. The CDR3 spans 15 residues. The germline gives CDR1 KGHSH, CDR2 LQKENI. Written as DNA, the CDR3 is TGTGCCAGCTCGTATTCCGGACAGGGGACCTACGAGCAGTACTTC. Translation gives CASSYSGQGTYEQYF.

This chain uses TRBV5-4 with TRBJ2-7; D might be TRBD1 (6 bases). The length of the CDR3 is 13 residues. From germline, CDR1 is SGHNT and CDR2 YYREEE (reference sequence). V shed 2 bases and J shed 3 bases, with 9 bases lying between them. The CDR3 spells CASSFADSYEQYF. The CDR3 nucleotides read TGTGCCAGCAGCTTCGCGGACAGCTACGAGCAGTACTTC.

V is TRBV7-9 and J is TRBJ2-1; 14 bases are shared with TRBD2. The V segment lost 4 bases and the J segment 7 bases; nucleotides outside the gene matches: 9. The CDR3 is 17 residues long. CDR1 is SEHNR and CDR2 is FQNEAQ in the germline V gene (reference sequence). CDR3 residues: CASSSPMTSGGGNEQFF. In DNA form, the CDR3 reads TGTGCCAGCAGCTCCCCCATGACTAGCGGGGGGGGAAATGAGCAGTTCTTC.